These T cell receptor beta chains were read from a single sample in a study of T cell responses to AZD1222 COVID-19 vaccine. TCRdb keeps only in-frame clones here, not all; method: immunoSEQ multiplex PCR. There are 150,000 or so clones in the sample; approximately 94% occur only once, and over 8% lies in the top ten. Sequences were derived from peripheral blood, sampled on day 0 of AZD1222 vaccination. Receptor source: an adult in good health. Both conserved end residues are part of each CDR3.

J: TRBJ2-1; V: TRBV5-1; CDR3: CASSLGTVGSYNEQFF
J: TRBJ2-3; V: TRBV10-2; CDR3: CASSEDRGSTDTQYF
J: TRBJ2-3; V: TRBV19; CDR3: CASSGSGLSPSVDTQYF
J: TRBJ1-2; V: TRBV11-1; CDR3: CASSLPGYGGYTF
J: TRBJ1-6; V: TRBV20-1; CDR3: CSASARRGWSPLHF
J: TRBJ2-3; V: TRBV9; CDR3: CASSVAARDTQYF
J: TRBJ1-1; V: TRBV18; CDR3: CASSQTGNTEAFF
J: TRBJ1-2; V: TRBV4-1; CDR3: CASSQGLQGAVVRGYTF
J: TRBJ2-7; V: TRBV6-2/TRBV6-3; CDR3: CASSYEFWAEQYF
J: TRBJ1-4; V: TRBV2; CDR3: CASSVRRNEKLFF
J: TRBJ2-7; V: TRBV30; CDR3: CAWRRGDGSYEQYF
J: TRBJ1-2; V: TRBV18; CDR3: CASSWSGRDDGYTF
J: TRBJ2-2; V: TRBV15; CDR3: CATSSRGVNTGELFF
J: TRBJ1-2; V: TRBV5-6; CDR3: CASSLGLGSQDGYTF
J: TRBJ1-1; V: TRBV10-1; CDR3: CASSLMPGVTEAFF
J: TRBJ1-1; V: TRBV19; CDR3: CASSFARGLAFF
J: TRBJ1-3; V: TRBV10-3; CDR3: CAIRDGQGSGNTIYF
J: TRBJ1-1; V: TRBV5-4; CDR3: CASSLDRTNTEAFF
J: TRBJ1-3; V: TRBV29-1; CDR3: CIIYFQPLCGNTIYF
J: TRBJ1-2; V: TRBV18; CDR3: CASSPYQTDRHYGYTF
J: TRBJ2-5; V: TRBV11-2; CDR3: CASGYSGQTQYF
J: TRBJ1-2; V: TRBV4-1; CDR3: CASTNKGGGYTF
J: TRBJ1-5; V: TRBV3-1/TRBV3-2; CDR3: CASSQGAGQPQHF
J: TRBJ1-1; V: TRBV28; CDR3: CASSFPPWRKAFF
J: TRBJ2-4; V: TRBV5-6; CDR3: CASSSFLAGKNIQYF
J: TRBJ2-7; V: TRBV19; CDR3: CASSPGGTLYEQYF
J: TRBJ1-1; V: TRBV6-5; CDR3: CASHIDRVSSAFF